The source of this T cell receptor (beta chain) is a study of graft-versus-host responses after intestinal transplantation. Study at large: Recipients across the board were started on anti-thymocyte globulin induction, then kept on tacrolimus and steroids for two to four years. Study-level points and caveats: Allografts of patients with graft-donor T cell macrochimerism showed high graft-versus-host to host-versus-graft clone ratios. Early post-transplant HvG declines tracked with peak circulating GvH clone levels. The marrow of recipients harbored GvH clones, and ileum or blood showed some of them first.

This CDR3 spans 17 amino acids. The V gene lost 4 bases and the J gene lost 7 bases, with 24 bases spanning the gap. Germline loops: CDR1 SGHKS, CDR2 YYEKEE (reference sequence). The repertoire was sequenced with immunoSEQ multiplex PCR; TCRdb's copy has only in-frame clones and lacks some. The table records almost 55,000 clones, about 89% of them present only once. Comment on this clone: Its antigen is undetermined.

Sequencing was performed on PBMCs, taken roughly 95 weeks after intestinal transplant. The TCR originated in a human patient who received an intestinal transplant, so some T cells may come from the graft donor. The chain uses TRBV5-5 and TRBJ2-1; TRBD2 might be the D (7 bases). The chain's CDR3 is CASSPEARGAFRNEQFF. The CDR3 DNA follows: TGTGCCAGCAGCCCGGAAGCACGGGGGGCCTTTCGAAATGAGCAGTTCTTC.